The 21 T cell receptor beta chains listed next were all sequenced from one sample in a study of cytomegalovirus exposure and HLA in healthy donors. Both 60 Vbeta primers and 13 Jbeta primers went into the PCR. Repertoires were generated with immunoSEQ multiplex PCR, while TCRdb's copy carries only in-frame clones and drops some. Of 100,000 to 150,000 clones listed, under 85% are singletons. Sequenced: PBMCs. The receptors were sampled from a male donor in good health and CMV-seropositive.

The chain employs TRBV6-5 and TRBJ1-3, with a possible D match to TRBD1 (6 bases). Germline V gives CDR1 MNHEY, CDR2 SVGAGI. V was cut by 6 bases and J by 4 bases, with 13 bases left in between. The CDR3 is made up of 14 amino acids. CDR3 coding DNA: TGTGCCAGCAGCCTAGGGGGGGCCGGAAACACCATATATTTT. It is translated as CASSLGGAGNTIYF.

This clone was seen a single time. The V call is TRBV23-1, the J call TRBJ2-7, with TRBD1 as a possible D gene (6 bases). TRBV23-1 is an ORF, and what it does is uncertain. CDR3 length equals 13 residues. With 2 bases removed from V and 4 bases from J, the gap between germline ends came to 9 bases. Here the CDR3 reads CASSQLGQYEQYF. CDR3 nucleotide sequence: TGCGCCAGCAGTCAACTCGGACAGTACGAGCAGTACTTC.

This clone showed up just a few times. The chain uses TRBV28 and TRBJ1-5; 9 bases line up with TRBD1. The CDR3 runs 19 residues. CDR1 MDHEN and CDR2 SYDVKM come from the germline V gene. The junction had 23 bases not matched to a gene; V was cut back by 7 bases and J by 7 bases. DNA for the CDR3: TGTGCCAGCAACAAGATCCTCTCCTTGGATGGGACAGGGAGACAGCCCCAGCATTTT. This translates into CASNKILSLDGTGRQPQHF.

The rearrangement links TRBV6-1 to TRBJ2-7; 7 bases line up with TRBD1. CDR3 size: 15 residues. Trimming removed 7 bases from V and 4 bases from J; junction bases left unmatched: 13. Germline values: CDR1 MNHNS, CDR2 SASEGT. The CDR3 coding sequence is TGTGCCAGCACCCCATCCAGGACAGGACCATACGAGCAGTACTTC. This sequence encodes CASTPSRTGPYEQYF.

CDR3 in amino acids: CASRETGWVNTEAFF. CDR3 sequence (DNA): TGTGCCAGCAGAGAGACAGGGTGGGTGAACACTGAAGCTTTCTTT. The V and J genes are TRBV6-1 and TRBJ1-1; TRBD1 agrees at 7 bases. CDR3 length equals 15 residues. The V segment lost 6 bases and the J segment 0 bases; nucleotides outside the gene matches: 7. The germline gives CDR1 MNHNS, CDR2 SASEGT.

The chain links TRBV13 to TRBJ2-2; D gene uncertain. Germline CDR1 is PRHDT and CDR2 is FYEKMQ (reference sequence). The V and J ends lost 3 bases and 7 bases respectively, with 6 bases between them. This CDR3 has 12 amino acids. The CDR3: CASSFKIGELFF. Written as DNA, the CDR3 is TGTGCCAGCAGCTTCAAAATCGGGGAGCTGTTTTTT.

This clone was observed a handful of times. In DNA form, the CDR3 reads TGTGCCAGCAGCGTGACAGGGAACTCCTACGAGCAGTACTTC. It yields the protein CASSVTGNSYEQYF. The chain has TRBV9 and TRBJ2-7; 7 bases line up with TRBD1. The CDR3 spans 14 residues. V lost 2 bases and J lost 0; bases outside the gene matches: 2. The V gene's germline CDR1 is SGDLS and CDR2 YYNGEE.

This chain joins TRBV5-1 and TRBJ2-2; possibly TRBD1 for D (5 bases). The CDR3 is 15 amino acids. The germline V gene has CDR1 SGHRS and CDR2 YFSETQ. The V gene lost 3 bases and the J gene lost 1 base, with 10 bases spanning the gap. DNA for the CDR3: TGCGCCAGCAGCTGGGGCACGGGGAACACCGGGGAGCTGTTTTTT. It translates to CASSWGTGNTGELFF.

The rearrangement joins TRBV30 to TRBJ2-1; tentative D call: TRBD2 (5 bases). Germline assignment: CDR1 GTSNPN and CDR2 SVGIG (reference sequence). V was trimmed by 2 bases and J by 0 bases, leaving 11 bases between them. The length of the CDR3 is 15 residues. CDR3 region: CAWSPSGLSYNEQFF. The CDR3 bases are TGTGCCTGGAGTCCCAGCGGACTCTCCTACAATGAGCAGTTCTTC.

The chain uses TRBV5-4 and TRBJ2-7; 10 bases agree with TRBD1. Germline CDR1 and CDR2: SGHNT and YYREEE (reference sequence). There are 14 residues in the CDR3. Unmatched junction bases numbered 4, after V lost 4 bases and J lost 3 bases. CDR3 amino acids: CASSRGQGDYEQYF. For the CDR3, the DNA is TGTGCCAGCAGCCGAGGACAGGGGGACTACGAGCAGTACTTC.

V is TRBV5-6 and J is TRBJ2-3; no firm D call. The CDR3 length is 13 residues. Germline CDR1 reads SGHDT; CDR2 reads YYEEEE. Trimming cost V 0 bases and J 1 base, with 3 bases left between them. This CDR3 is CASSLERTDTQYF. DNA of the CDR3: TGTGCCAGCAGCTTGGAGCGCACAGATACGCAGTATTTT. The full variable domain, its missing parts supplied by reference TRBV5-6 and TRBJ2-3, is DAGVTQSPTHLIKTRGQQVTLRCSPKSGHDTVSWYQQALGQGPQFIFQYYEEEERQRGNFPDRFSGHQFPNYSSELNVNALLLGDSALYLCASSLERTDTQYFGPGTRLTVL.

This sequence joins TRBV28 and TRBJ2-5; TRBD1 matches 8 bases. The DNA matches TRBJ2-7 better at its end, which makes the J call doubtful. The germline CDR1 and CDR2 sequences are MDHEN and SYDVKM. The CDR3 has 14 residues. The chain's CDR3 is CASSQGAVRYEQYF. DNA for the CDR3: TGTGCCAGCAGTCAGGGGGCGGTCCGCTACGAGCAGTACTTC.

CDR3 residues: CASRRTSGETYEQYF. CDR3 in DNA: TGTGCCAGCAGGCGTACTAGCGGGGAGACCTACGAGCAGTACTTC. The chain recombines TRBV2 with TRBJ2-7; TRBD2 matches 10 bases. Losses at the gene ends were 6 bases for V and 2 bases for J; bases not matched to a gene: 7. The germline V gene encodes CDR1 SNHLY and CDR2 FYNNEI. The CDR3 is 15 residues long.

The chain is built from TRBV6-5 and TRBJ1-5; D is undetermined. The V end was cut by 5 bases, the J end by 5 bases, with 10 bases between. The CDR3 totals 13 residues. Germline CDR1 and CDR2: MNHEY and SVGAGI. DNA for the CDR3: TGTGCCAGCAGTACCCGGGAGGATCAGCCCCAGCATTTT. This codes for CASSTREDQPQHF.

The V call is TRBV4-1, the J call TRBJ2-2; D ambiguous. V lost 3 bases, J lost 6 bases, and 8 bases lay in between. CDR1 and CDR2 from the germline V gene are MGHRA and YSYEKL. The CDR3 is 13 amino acids. This CDR3 reads CASSQARSGELFF. CDR3 nucleotide sequence: TGCGCCAGCAGCCAGGCCCGATCCGGGGAGCTGTTTTTT.

The genes are TRBV29-1 and TRBJ2-3; 7 positions match TRBD2. The CDR3 loop spans 14 amino acids. V lost 6 bases to trimming and J lost 5 bases; unmatched junction nucleotides: 11. Germline V gene data show CDR1 as SQVTM and CDR2 as ANQGSEA. CDR3 bases: TGCAGCGTCCCGCGGTTGGGGGGGGGAGATACGCAGTATTTT. Protein product: CSVPRLGGGDTQYF.

The chain joins TRBV7-3 to TRBJ2-3, with D unclear. The CDR3 contains 15 residues. The V and J ends lost 4 bases and 7 bases respectively, with 18 bases between them. In germline, CDR1 is SGHTA, CDR2 FQGTGA. The CDR3 spells CASSSTPANINTQYF. The CDR3 nucleotides read TGTGCCAGCAGCTCGACACCGGCGAACATAAATACGCAGTATTTT.

This rearrangement joins TRBV7-3 to TRBJ2-6; D is possibly TRBD1 (5 bases). CDR1 and CDR2 from the germline V gene are SGHTA and FQGTGA. The CDR3 loop spans 15 amino acids. V lost 5 bases and J lost 2, with 10 bases in between. The CDR3 protein is CASSQGVAGANVLTF. The CDR3 DNA reads TGTGCCAGCAGCCAAGGGGTAGCTGGGGCCAACGTCCTGACTTTC.

The chain links TRBV7-9 to TRBJ1-6; D remains unclear. The germline V gene has CDR1 SEHNR and CDR2 FQNEAQ (reference sequence). V was cut by 5 bases and J by 3 bases, with 14 bases left in between. The CDR3 has 16 residues. The CDR3 bases are TGTGCCAGCAGCGCCGAGACACAGCTCTATAATTCACCCCTCCACTTT. Translated, it gives CASSAETQLYNSPLHF. The entire variable domain, with the rest obtained from reference TRBV7-9 and TRBJ1-6, is as follows: DTGVSQNPRHKITKRGQNVTFRCDPISEHNRLYWYRQTLGQGPEFLTYFQNEAQLEKSRLLSDRFSAERPKGSFSTLEIQRTEQGDSAMYLCASSAETQLYNSPLHFGNGTRLTVT.

The rearrangement joins TRBV6-5 to TRBJ2-3; TRBD1 matches 8 bases. Germline V lookup: CDR1 MNHEY, CDR2 SVGAGI. The CDR3 covers 16 residues. With 0 bases clipped from V and 6 bases from J, the junction kept 8 bases outside the gene matches. The CDR3 coding sequence is TGTGCCAGCAGTTACTCGGGTGGACAGGGTAGGGATACGCAGTATTTT. Its protein is CASSYSGGQGRDTQYF.

This clone was seen a few times. V gene TRBV5-1 combines with J gene TRBJ2-1; 7 bases map to TRBD1. This CDR3 comprises 14 residues. Per the germline V gene, CDR1 is SGHRS and CDR2 is YFSETQ. J lost 5 bases, V lost 4 bases, and 6 bases had no gene match. In DNA, the CDR3 is TGCGCCAGCAGCAGGGGGACAGTAGACAATGAGCAGTTCTTC. It translates to CASSRGTVDNEQFF.